One sample yielded the 9 T cell receptor beta chains listed below, sequenced in a study of T cells in Graves' hyperthyroidism and ophthalmopathy. Amplified TCR beta CDR3 regions came from RNA transcripts. First-round RT-PCR with HTBI primers amplified the TCR CDR3 region. Each CDR3 protein is one row after TCRdb ran MiXCR on the multiplex PCR reads. The table lists 550,000 to 650,000 distinct CDR3 sequences, approximately 14% of them singletons. Sequencing was carried out using blood. The receptors come from a woman aged 40 to 50 with Graves' hyperthyroidism.

This clonotype was detected many times. This chain uses TRBV19 with TRBJ2-3; TRBD2 agrees at 8 bases. The CDR3 is 16 amino acids. V dropped 1 base and J dropped 0; count of bases not matched to a gene: 3. CDR1 LNHDA and CDR2 SQIVND come from the germline V gene (reference sequence). CDR3 sequence: CASSIASGSSTDTQYF. Written as DNA, the CDR3 is TGTGCCAGTAGTATAGCCAGCGGGAGTAGCACAGATACGCAGTATTTT.

This clonotype appeared many times. The rearrangement joins TRBV9 to TRBJ2-1; TRBD2 agrees at 12 bases. The V gene end was trimmed by 3 bases and the J gene end by 0 bases; junction bases not matched to a gene: 1. The germline V gene has CDR1 SGDLS and CDR2 YYNGEE. The CDR3 extends over 16 amino acids. The CDR3 DNA reads as TGTGCCAGCAGCGCGGGACTAGCGGGCTCCTACAATGAGCAGTTCTTC. Protein: CASSAGLAGSYNEQFF.

This clonotype has ten or more counts. The CDR3 region is CASNDRSSYNEQFF. The CDR3 bases are TGCGCCAGCAACGACAGGAGCTCCTACAATGAGCAGTTCTTC. V and J are TRBV5-1 and TRBJ2-1, with D maybe TRBD1 (6 bases). The germline gives CDR1 SGHRS, CDR2 YFSETQ. The V end lost 6 bases, the J end lost 0 bases, and 10 bases lay between the germline ends. The CDR3 consists of 14 residues.

This clonotype was detected ten times or more. The chain couples TRBV28 to TRBJ2-1; possible D gene TRBD2, 6 bases. This CDR3 is 19 amino acids long. Germline V gene sequence: CDR1 MDHEN, CDR2 SYDVKM. V was trimmed by 1 base and J by 0 bases, leaving 19 bases between them. CDR3 sequence: CASSLSWDFRGNSYNEQFF. The CDR3 DNA follows: TGTGCCAGCAGTTTATCTTGGGACTTTCGCGGGAACTCCTACAATGAGCAGTTCTTC.

This clonotype occurred a few times. The chain has TRBV6-2 or TRBV6-3 and TRBJ1-4; TRBD1 is a possible D gene (5 bases). The CDR3 is 15 residues long. V lost 0 bases and J lost 5, with 10 bases in between. Germline V gives CDR1 MNHEY, CDR2 SVGEGT. CDR3 sequence: CASSYSGGLNEKLFF. The CDR3 nucleotides read TGTGCCAGCAGTTACTCGGGGGGATTAAATGAAAAACTGTTTTTT.

About this clonotype itself: This may come from a read error, since a much larger clone is one base off. The J gene is TRBJ2-6, the V gene TRBV10-3, with a possible D match to TRBD1 (5 bases). Germline V lookup: CDR1 ENHRY, CDR2 SYGVKD. There are 12 residues in the CDR3. The CDR3 nucleotides are TGTGCCATCTCCTCTGGGGCCAACGTCCAGACTTTC. Protein product: CAISSGANVQTF.

This clonotype was seen only a few times. The chain uses TRBV12-3 or TRBV12-4 and TRBJ1-4; 7 bases align to TRBD1. This CDR3 region has 15 residues. The junction had 11 bases not matched to a gene; V was cut back by 9 bases and J by 4 bases. The CDR3 DNA follows: TGTGCCAGTCGACACTCGGGACAGATTAATGAAAAACTGTTTTTT. It codes for CASRHSGQINEKLFF.

This clonotype came up many times. The chain links TRBV28 to TRBJ1-6; 7 nucleotides match TRBD1. The CDR3 is made up of 16 amino acids. The V segment lost 6 bases and the J segment 4 bases; nucleotides outside the gene matches: 9. Germline V gene sequence: CDR1 MDHEN, CDR2 SYDVKM. CDR3 amino acids: CASRRTGGSYNSPLHF. CDR3 DNA sequence: TGTGCCAGCAGAAGGACAGGAGGGAGTTATAATTCACCCCTCCACTTT.

V gene TRBV12-3 or TRBV12-4 combines with J gene TRBJ2-1; D unclear. The CDR3 extends over 15 amino acids. V lost 3 bases, J lost 3 bases, and 12 bases lay in between. The CDR3 nucleotides are TGTGCCAGCAGTTTCGGTGGAACCTTCTACAATGAGCAGTTCTTC. Its translation: CASSFGGTFYNEQFF.